These 27 T cell receptor beta chains were all obtained from the same sample, sequenced in a study of identical twins. TCRdb independently ran MiXCR on the 5' RACE reads; one entry per CDR3 protein. The sample carries under 400,000 distinct CDR3 sequences, roughly 9% recorded once. Sequencing was carried out using naive T cells sorted from blood. These TCRs come from a woman aged 45-65 years in good health.

This clonotype turned up a few times. The chain recombines TRBV27 with TRBJ2-7; D not certain. Germline-derived CDR1 and CDR2 are MNHEY and SMNVEV (reference sequence). There are 15 residues in the CDR3. V was shortened by 5 bases and J by 3 bases, with 17 bases between the two germline ends. The CDR3 loop reads CASSLTLTRLYEQYF. CDR3 DNA: TGTGCCAGCAGTCTAACCCTCACGCGGCTCTACGAGCAGTACTTC.

The chain has TRBV6-1 and TRBJ2-7; D unclear. Germline assignment: CDR1 MNHNS and CDR2 SASEGT. V lost 4 bases, J lost 4 bases, and 8 bases lay in between. This CDR3 comprises 12 residues. CDR3 amino acids: CASSASGYEQYV. CDR3 bases: TGTGCCAGCAGTGCCAGTGGATACGAGCAGTACGTC.

The rearrangement uses TRBV20-1 and TRBJ2-3; TRBD2 agrees at 10 bases. The CDR3 has 18 residues. Unmatched junction bases numbered 10, after V lost 1 base and J lost 0 bases. CDR1 is DFQATT and CDR2 is SNEGSKA in the germline V gene (reference sequence). The chain's CDR3 is CSARVVGTSVTSTDTQYF. CDR3 sequence (DNA): TGCAGTGCTAGAGTGGTGGGGACTAGCGTAACTAGCACAGATACGCAGTATTTT.

V usage is TRBV6-5 and J usage is TRBJ1-1; D is unclear. The CDR3 is 14 amino acids. Between the trimmed V and J ends, which lost 7 bases and 0 bases, there was a span of 12 bases. The germline gives CDR1 MNHEY, CDR2 SVGAGI. The CDR3, as DNA: TGTGCCAGCACAAAGGACCTCATGAACACTGAAGCTTTCTTT. It encodes CASTKDLMNTEAFF.

This clonotype was detected only a few times. The genes are TRBV5-8 and TRBJ2-5; D unresolved. Germline V lookup: CDR1 SGHTS, CDR2 YDEGEE. This CDR3 region has 18 residues. Trimming removed 4 bases from V and 0 bases from J, with 22 bases in between. In nucleotides, the CDR3 is TGTGCCAGCAGCGCCAAAGAGAATTGGGGAAACGACCAAGAGACCCAGTACTTC. Protein: CASSAKENWGNDQETQYF.

This clonotype was counted ten times or more. The chain has TRBV6-5 and TRBJ1-4; D gene uncertain. Germline V gives CDR1 MNHEY, CDR2 SVGAGI. The CDR3 totals 14 residues. The V and J ends lost 4 bases and 3 bases respectively, with 9 bases between them. Here the CDR3 DNA reads TGTGCCAGCAGTTCCCTTGGAGCTAATGAAAAACTGTTTTTT. Protein sequence: CASSSLGANEKLFF.

The chain links TRBV20-1 to TRBJ1-5, with TRBD1 as a possible D gene (5 bases). Germline values: CDR1 DFQATT, CDR2 SNEGSKA (reference sequence). The ends were cut back, 0 bases at V and 7 bases at J, with 10 bases in the middle. The length of the CDR3 is 13 residues. The DNA of the CDR3 is TGCAGTGCTAGAGATGGAGGGGTGCAGCCCCAGCATTTT. Translating it yields CSARDGGVQPQHF.

There are a few counts of this clonotype. J is TRBJ2-7 and V is TRBV6-1, with 11 bases matching TRBD2. The CDR3 spans 14 residues. Germline-derived CDR1 and CDR2 are MNHNS and SASEGT. Losses at the gene ends were 6 bases for V and 2 bases for J; bases not matched to a gene: 3. The CDR3 sequence: CASSELAGAYEQYF. The CDR3 region has the DNA TGTGCCAGCAGCGAACTAGCGGGAGCCTACGAGCAGTACTTC.

This clonotype was detected many times. The gene calls are TRBV29-1 and TRBJ1-2; a possible D gene is TRBD1 (6 bases). CDR1 and CDR2 (germline): SQVTM, ANQGSEA. The CDR3 totals 13 residues. Trimming removed 7 bases from V and 8 bases from J, with 20 bases in between. The CDR3 DNA sequence: TGCAGCGCAGGGCAGGGGTTTCTGGGGGGCTACACCTTC. As protein: CSAGQGFLGGYTF.

The rearrangement joins TRBV20-1 to TRBJ2-1, with 10 positions matching TRBD2. J was trimmed by 2 bases and V by 4 bases; bases with no gene match: 8. This CDR3 region has 16 residues. Germline loops: CDR1 DFQATT, CDR2 SNEGSKA (reference sequence). CDR3 in DNA: TGCAGTGCTAAAGAAGAGGGACTAGCGACCTACAATGAGCAGTTCTTC. This translates into CSAKEEGLATYNEQFF.

This clonotype has ten or more counts. The V gene is TRBV3-1, the J gene TRBJ1-4; no definite D call. From germline, CDR1 is LGHDT and CDR2 YNNKEL (reference sequence). The CDR3 sequence is 15 residues long. Trimming stripped 0 bases from V and 2 bases from J, with 7 bases between. The CDR3, as DNA: TGTGCCAGCAGCCAAGATGGAGCCACTAATGAAAAACTGTTTTTT. Its protein is CASSQDGATNEKLFF.

This clonotype turned up a few times. J is TRBJ2-7 and V is TRBV13, with D unresolved. The CDR3 runs to 14 residues. V lost 4 bases and J 0 bases, leaving 10 bases between the germline ends. Germline CDR1 and CDR2: PRHDT and FYEKMQ (reference sequence). CDR3: CASSSQPSSYEQYV. The CDR3 DNA reads TGTGCCAGCAGCTCTCAACCCAGCTCCTACGAGCAGTACGTC.

This chain connects TRBV12-3 or TRBV12-4 to TRBJ2-6; 7 nucleotides line up with TRBD1. This CDR3 is built from 15 residues. J lost 2 bases, V lost 5 bases, and 3 bases had no gene match. CDR3 sequence: CASSPQGAGANVLTF. CDR3 in DNA: TGTGCCAGCAGTCCCCAGGGGGCTGGGGCCAACGTCCTGACTTTC.

The sample holds many counts of this clonotype. The chain combines TRBV13 with TRBJ2-1; D is unclear. The ends were cut back, 4 bases at V and 0 bases at J, with 16 bases in the middle. Germline CDR1 is PRHDT and CDR2 is FYEKMQ (reference sequence). CDR3 size: 17 residues. CDR3 in DNA: TGTGCCAGCAGCTACCCTTCAGACCTGCTCTCCTACAATGAGCAGTTCTTC. This gives the protein CASSYPSDLLSYNEQFF.

The V call is TRBV11-2, the J call TRBJ1-1, with a possible D match to TRBD1 (6 bases). V lost 6 bases, J lost 5 bases, and 16 bases lay in between. The CDR3 is 14 amino acids. Germline CDR1 SGHAT, CDR2 FQNNGV. The CDR3 nucleotides read TGTGCCAGCAGACCTACAGGGCGGGGGACTGAAGCTTTCTTT. Translated: CASRPTGRGTEAFF.

The J gene is TRBJ2-2, the V gene TRBV20-1, with 7 bases lining up with TRBD2. Germline trimming cut 1 base from V and 4 bases from J; bases unmatched to any gene: 12. Germline loops: CDR1 DFQATT, CDR2 SNEGSKA (reference sequence). The CDR3 is made up of 17 amino acids. The CDR3 DNA sequence: TGCAGTGCTAGAGTCCCTCGGGGGGATAGCCGCACCGGGGAGCTGTTTTTT. Its translation is CSARVPRGDSRTGELFF.

There are a few counts of this clonotype. The rearrangement uses TRBV25-1 and TRBJ2-1, with 8 positions matching TRBD1. This CDR3 has 16 residues. The junction had 4 bases not matched to a gene; V was cut back by 3 bases and J by 0 bases. In germline, CDR1 is MGHDK, CDR2 SYGVNS. CDR3 amino acids: CASSDDRGPSYNEQFF. In nucleotides, the CDR3 is TGTGCCAGCAGTGATGACAGGGGCCCCTCCTACAATGAGCAGTTCTTC.

The chain uses TRBV6-5 and TRBJ2-1, with D tentatively TRBD1 or TRBD2 (5 bases each). Deletions cut 0 bases from V and 12 bases from J, with 15 bases between. Germline assignment: CDR1 MNHEY and CDR2 SVGAGI. The CDR3 has 14 amino acids. In nucleotides, the CDR3 is TGTGCCAGCAGTTACTCGTCGGGGCTAGTCGGGCAGTTCTTC. Its protein product is CASSYSSGLVGQFF.

This clonotype has a handful of counts. The chain employs TRBV24-1 and TRBJ2-1, with 8 bases lining up with TRBD2. The J segment lost 6 bases and the V segment lost 9 bases, leaving 12 bases of the junction unmatched. The CDR3 is 15 amino acids. The germline gives CDR1 KGHDR, CDR2 SFDVKD. The chain's CDR3 is CATATSSGGSNEQFF. CDR3 nucleotide sequence: TGTGCCACCGCCACCTCGTCGGGAGGGTCCAATGAGCAGTTCTTC.

The CDR3 region is CASSQDRTSGSEQFF. The DNA of the CDR3 is TGTGCCAGCAGCCAAGATCGGACTAGCGGGAGTGAGCAGTTCTTC. The chain employs TRBV3-1 and TRBJ2-1; 13 bases agree with TRBD2. Germline CDR1 is LGHDT and CDR2 is YNNKEL (reference sequence). There are 15 residues in the CDR3. The V segment lost 0 bases and the J segment 9 bases; nucleotides outside the gene matches: 2.

The table lists this clonotype with a few counts. The chain links TRBV2 to TRBJ2-2, with a possible D match to TRBD2 (5 bases). Between the trimmed V and J ends, which lost 11 bases and 5 bases, there was a span of 12 bases. The CDR3 extends over 12 amino acids. Germline CDR1 reads SNHLY; CDR2 reads FYNNEI. CDR3 amino acids: CAGRAATGELFF. As DNA, the CDR3 is TGTGCCGGGAGAGCGGCGACCGGGGAGCTGTTTTTT.

This CDR3 reads CASSLLSGSETQYF. DNA for the CDR3: TGTGCCAGCAGCTTACTGAGCGGGAGCGAGACCCAGTACTTC. J is TRBJ2-5 and V is TRBV7-9, with 8 bases matching TRBD2. The CDR3 loop spans 14 amino acids. The V segment lost 2 bases and the J segment 5 bases; nucleotides outside the gene matches: 4. The V gene's germline CDR1 is SEHNR and CDR2 FQNEAQ (reference sequence). The full variable domain, rest sourced from reference TRBV7-9 and TRBJ2-5, is DTGVSQNPRHKITKRGQNVTFRCDPISEHNRLYWYRQTLGQGPEFLTYFQNEAQLEKSRLLSDRFSAERPKGSFSTLEIQRTEQGDSAMYLCASSLLSGSETQYFGPGTRLLVL.

In its sample, this clonotype was seen many times. The chain employs TRBV4-1 and TRBJ2-3; D is undetermined. The CDR3 is 15 amino acids. The germline CDR1 and CDR2 sequences are MGHRA and YSYEKL. V lost 1 base and J 2 bases, leaving 10 bases between the germline ends. CDR3 nucleotide sequence: TGCGCCAGCAGCCAAGCTGCAGTCTACACAGATACGCAGTATTTT. Amino acids: CASSQAAVYTDTQYF.

This clonotype was counted at least ten times. The J gene is TRBJ2-5, the V gene TRBV24-1, with D perhaps TRBD1 or TRBD2 (5 bases each). CDR1 is KGHDR, CDR2 SFDVKD, per germline. There are 12 residues in the CDR3. The V and J ends lost 7 bases and 5 bases respectively, with 10 bases between them. In nucleotides, the CDR3 is TGTGCCACCAGAGGAGAGGGGGAGACCCAGTACTTC. Translated, it gives CATRGEGETQYF.

In its sample, this clonotype was seen a few times. The V call is TRBV27, the J call TRBJ1-5; no clear D. V shed 3 bases and J shed 4 bases, with 7 bases lying between them. The CDR3 totals 13 residues. Germline CDR1 MNHEY, CDR2 SMNVEV (reference sequence). The CDR3 region is CASSFTVNQPQHF. For the CDR3, the DNA is TGTGCCAGCAGTTTCACGGTTAATCAGCCCCAGCATTTT.

This clonotype showed up just a few times. The chain has TRBV4-1 and TRBJ2-3; 12 bases fit TRBD2. Trimming took 0 bases from V and 10 from J; bases not matched to a gene: 11. Germline V gene lookup returns CDR1 MGHRA and CDR2 YSYEKL. This CDR3 has 17 residues. The CDR3 is CASSQDYASGRAYAQYF. The CDR3, as DNA: TGCGCCAGCAGCCAAGACTATGCTAGCGGGAGGGCCTATGCGCAGTATTTT.

The CDR3 sequence: CASSLGDQVDEQFF. The CDR3 coding sequence is TGTGCCAGCAGCTTAGGGGACCAAGTGGATGAGCAGTTCTTC. V usage is TRBV7-9 and J usage is TRBJ2-1, with D tentatively TRBD1 or TRBD2 (5 bases each). Germline-derived CDR1 and CDR2 are SEHNR and FQNEAQ (reference sequence). CDR3 length: 14 amino acids. Trimming pared 1 base from V and 8 bases from J, leaving 12 bases between.